These 5 T cell receptor beta chains came from one sample sequenced in a study of blood T cell repertoires in COVID-19. Data came from immunoSEQ multiplex PCR; TCRdb stores just in-frame clones and leaves some out. The data hold around 300,000 clones, with roughly 90% observed a single time. Sequences were obtained from PBMCs or T cells enriched from blood (not recorded which). Receptors originate from a woman under 30 with acute COVID-19.

The V and J genes are TRBV10-3 and TRBJ1-2; TRBD1 aligns across 10 bases. CDR1 ENHRY and CDR2 SYGVKD come from the germline V gene. This CDR3 spans 18 amino acids. V gave up 4 bases and J gave up 0 bases; unmatched junction bases: 11. The CDR3 DNA reads as TGTGCCATCAGTGGGTTGACAGGGGGCGCTTTTCCTAACTATGGCTACACCTTC. This codes for CAISGLTGGAFPNYGYTF.

The chain has TRBV28 and TRBJ2-5, with TRBD1 matching 7 bases. Germline lookup yields CDR1 MDHEN and CDR2 SYDVKM. This CDR3 comprises 16 residues. With V trimmed by 4 bases and J by 7 bases, 15 bases remained unmatched. CDR3 protein: CASSSPGTVNWGTQYF. The CDR3 nucleotides read TGTGCCAGCAGTTCTCCCGGGACAGTGAATTGGGGGACCCAGTACTTC.

J is TRBJ2-3 and V is TRBV27, with TRBD2 matching over 8 bases. Germline loops: CDR1 MNHEY, CDR2 SMNVEV (reference sequence). This CDR3 is built from 14 residues. The V and J ends lost 7 bases and 3 bases, in that order; junction bases with no gene match: 6. The CDR3 reads CASTIGGRTDTQYF. CDR3 nucleotide sequence: TGTGCCAGCACGATCGGCGGGAGGACAGATACGCAGTATTTT.

This chain joins TRBV2 and TRBJ1-6; 9 bases match TRBD1. This CDR3 is 15 amino acids long. Germline CDR1 is SNHLY and CDR2 is FYNNEI. The V segment lost 6 bases and the J segment 9 bases; nucleotides outside the gene matches: 9. The CDR3 loop reads CASRKSGQGISPLHF. DNA for the CDR3: TGTGCCAGCAGAAAATCAGGACAGGGGATTTCACCCCTCCACTTT. The full variable domain, completed using reference TRBV2 and TRBJ1-6, is EPEVTQTPSHQVTQMGQEVILRCVPISNHLYFYWYRQILGQKVEFLVSFYNNEISEKSEIFDDQFSVERPDGSNFTLKIRSTKLEDSAMYFCASRKSGQGISPLHFGNGTRLTVT.

This rearrangement joins TRBV28 to TRBJ1-5, with D possibly TRBD1 on 6 matching bases. The V end lost 6 bases, the J end lost 0 bases, and 15 bases lay between the germline ends. The CDR3 is made up of 16 amino acids. Germline CDR1 reads MDHEN; CDR2 reads SYDVKM. The CDR3 sequence: CASSRGQLVSNQPQHF. In nucleotides, the CDR3 is TGTGCCAGCAGCCGAGGACAGTTAGTTAGCAATCAGCCCCAGCATTTT.